This T cell receptor (beta chain) was found in a study of T cell responses to AZD1222 COVID-19 vaccine. V lost 0 bases, J lost 10 bases, and 8 bases stayed unmatched. CDR1 and CDR2 from the germline V gene are MNHNY and SVGAGI (reference sequence). This CDR3 has 14 amino acids. Assay: immunoSEQ multiplex PCR; the TCRdb copy retains only in-frame clones and omits some. The repertoire has roughly 180,000 clones, around 87% of them found once; the top ten carry 2.5% to 3%. The sample in question was peripheral blood, obtained on day 0 of MenACWY control vaccination. The sequence derives from an adult in good health. V and J are TRBV6-6 and TRBJ1-2; 7 positions agree with TRBD1. The CDR3 sequence: CASSYSGTAVFYTF. The CDR3 region has the DNA TGTGCCAGCAGTTACTCAGGGACAGCCGTCTTCTACACCTTC.